Below, 27 T cell receptor beta chains from the same sample are listed, as sequenced in a study of blood T cell repertoires in COVID-19. This table comes from immunoSEQ multiplex PCR, and its TCRdb copy is limited to in-frame clones, with some not included. The sample holds 45,000 to 55,000 clones, about nine tenths seen once. Sample: peripheral blood. The receptors stem from a man in his forties or fifties with active COVID-19.

The rearrangement links TRBV19 to TRBJ1-1; TRBD1 matches 7 bases. The CDR3 totals 14 residues. V lost 5 bases, J lost 4 bases, and 7 bases stayed unmatched. Germline V gene lookup returns CDR1 LNHDA and CDR2 SQIVND (reference sequence). CDR3 in amino acids: CASSRTGESTEAFF. The CDR3 region has the DNA TGTGCCAGTAGTCGAACAGGGGAGAGCACTGAAGCTTTCTTT.

The gene calls are TRBV4-3 and TRBJ1-2; 8 bases match TRBD1. CDR1 LGHNA and CDR2 YSLEER come from the germline V gene. The CDR3 is 15 amino acids. J gave up 1 base and V 4 bases, and 5 bases lay outside the gene matches. This chain's CDR3 is CASSPGTGLNYGYTF. CDR3 in DNA: TGCGCCAGCAGCCCCGGGACAGGACTTAACTATGGCTACACCTTC.

The chain uses TRBV19 and TRBJ1-5; a possible D gene is TRBD1 (5 bases). The CDR3 covers 16 residues. V lost 5 bases to trimming and J lost 0 bases, with 14 bases between them. Looked up from germline, CDR1 is LNHDA and CDR2 is SQIVND (reference sequence). The CDR3 DNA is TGTGCCAGTAGTGTCGGAACAGGTTATAGCAATCAGCCCCAGCATTTT. Translating gives CASSVGTGYSNQPQHF. The variable domain in full, completed from reference TRBV19 and TRBJ1-5, reads DGGITQSPKYLFRKEGQNVTLSCEQNLNHDAMYWYRQDPGQGLRLIYYSQIVNDFQKGDIAEGYSVSREKKESFPLTVTSAQKNPTAFYLCASSVGTGYSNQPQHFGDGTRLSIL.

This clone was observed once. This chain links TRBV19 with TRBJ1-5, with D perhaps TRBD1 (6 bases). V gave up 3 bases and J gave up 7 bases, with 7 bases separating them. The CDR3 extends over 12 amino acids. Germline CDR1 reads LNHDA; CDR2 reads SQIVND (reference sequence). Here the CDR3 DNA reads TGTGCCAGTAGTATCCAGGGGCAGCCCCAGCATTTT. Translating it yields CASSIQGQPQHF.

The chain uses TRBV3-1 (or the pseudogene TRBV3-2) and TRBJ1-1, with 9 positions matching TRBD1. Germline CDR1 reads LGHDT; CDR2 reads YNNKEL (reference sequence). The CDR3 is 18 amino acids. The V and J ends lost 0 bases and 3 bases, in that order; junction bases with no gene match: 11. This chain's CDR3 is CASSQDKVLQGADTEAFF. CDR3 DNA: TGTGCCAGCAGCCAAGACAAGGTGTTACAGGGGGCAGACACTGAAGCTTTCTTT.

As to this clone: Other DNA sequences in the same sample also yield this CDR3. CDR3 nucleotides: TGTGCCAGCAGTAGACAGAGCTCCTATAATTCACCCCTCCACTTT. This sequence encodes CASSRQSSYNSPLHF. This chain links TRBV7-2 with TRBJ1-6, with D perhaps TRBD1 (5 bases). Germline V lookup: CDR1 SGHTA, CDR2 FQGNSA. The ends were cut back, 6 bases at V and 0 bases at J, with 9 bases in the middle. CDR3 length: 15 amino acids.

V gene TRBV11-2 combines with J gene TRBJ2-7; 7 nucleotides match TRBD2. This CDR3 contains 15 residues. The germline CDR1 and CDR2 sequences are SGHAT and FQNNGV. The V gene end was trimmed by 8 bases and the J gene end by 3 bases; junction bases not matched to a gene: 13. This CDR3 is CASGPRSAGVYEQYF. The CDR3 region has the DNA TGTGCCAGCGGCCCTCGGAGCGCGGGAGTCTACGAGCAGTACTTC. The full variable domain, its missing parts supplied by reference TRBV11-2 and TRBJ2-7, is EAGVAQSPRYKIIEKRQSVAFWCNPISGHATLYWYQQILGQGPKLLIQFQNNGVVDDSQLPKDRFSAERLKGVDSTLKIQPAKLEDSAVYLCASGPRSAGVYEQYFGPGTRLTVT.

The rearrangement links TRBV6-5 to TRBJ1-1; the match to TRBD1 covers 9 bases. The CDR3 has 14 residues. Unmatched junction bases numbered 2, after V lost 5 bases and J lost 1 base. The V gene's germline CDR1 is MNHEY and CDR2 SVGAGI. The CDR3 protein is CASSNRGRNTEAFF. For the CDR3, the DNA is TGTGCCAGCAGTAACAGGGGGCGGAACACTGAAGCTTTCTTT.

J is TRBJ2-7 and V is TRBV7-3; 10 nucleotides match TRBD1. The CDR3 loop spans 15 amino acids. In germline, CDR1 is SGHTA, CDR2 FQGTGA. The ends lost 5 bases at V and 6 bases at J; junction bases unmatched: 10. CDR3 DNA: TGTGCCAGCAGCCCAGGCGGGACAGGGGTGGGCGAGCAGTACTTC. Translating it yields CASSPGGTGVGEQYF.

The genes are TRBV6-6 and TRBJ1-1, with a possible D match to TRBD1 (5 bases). This CDR3 is 14 amino acids long. The ends were cut back, 6 bases at V and 0 bases at J, with 11 bases in the middle. Germline lookup yields CDR1 MNHNY and CDR2 SVGAGI (reference sequence). CDR3 nucleotides: TGTGCCAGCAGCCTGACAGAGATGAACACTGAAGCTTTCTTT. Its translation is CASSLTEMNTEAFF.

This chain joins TRBV5-6 and TRBJ2-6, with D hard to call. Germline lookup yields CDR1 SGHDT and CDR2 YYEEEE. The CDR3 length is 13 residues. Trimming pared 4 bases from V and 5 bases from J, leaving 7 bases between. The CDR3 spells CASSQLRANVLTF. The CDR3 DNA is TGTGCCAGCAGCCAACTCCGGGCCAACGTCCTGACTTTC.

The CDR3 nucleotides read TGTGCCAGCAGCTTCGAGGTGGGCGAGCAGTACTTC. This sequence encodes CASSFEVGEQYF. This rearrangement joins TRBV7-9 to TRBJ2-7; D not resolved. The CDR3 covers 12 residues. Trimming took 3 bases from V and 6 from J, leaving 9 bases between them. CDR1 and CDR2 from the germline V gene are SEHNR and FQNEAQ (reference sequence).

J is TRBJ1-4 and V is TRBV7-6; D may be TRBD1 (5 bases). V was trimmed by 1 base and J by 5 bases, leaving 17 bases between them. Germline-derived CDR1 and CDR2 are SGHVS and FNYEAQ. CDR3 length: 17 amino acids. The CDR3 loop reads CASSLGPGGGTNEKLFF. The DNA of the CDR3 is TGTGCCAGCAGCTTAGGACCTGGGGGAGGGACGAATGAAAAACTGTTTTTT.

V usage is TRBV4-1 and J usage is TRBJ2-5; 7 bases line up with TRBD1. Germline CDR1 is MGHRA and CDR2 is YSYEKL. The J segment lost 2 bases and the V segment lost 1 base, leaving 4 bases of the junction unmatched. This CDR3 region has 15 residues. CDR3 nucleotide sequence: TGCGCCAGCAGCCAAGCGGGACAGCCTCAAGAGACCCAGTACTTC. Translation gives CASSQAGQPQETQYF.

This chain connects TRBV5-1 to TRBJ2-2; 10 nucleotides match TRBD1. V was pared by 4 bases and J by 5 bases, with 8 bases of the junction left unmatched. The CDR3 has 16 residues. CDR1 is SGHRS, CDR2 YFSETQ, per germline. The CDR3: CASSQRQGAQTGELFF. The DNA for the CDR3 is TGCGCCAGCAGCCAACGACAGGGGGCTCAGACCGGGGAGCTGTTTTTT.

The rearrangement joins TRBV5-6 to TRBJ2-7; 11 nucleotides align to TRBD2. The CDR3 length is 19 residues. Trimming took 2 bases from V and 3 from J; bases not matched to a gene: 16. Germline assignment: CDR1 SGHDT and CDR2 YYEEEE. In DNA form, the CDR3 reads TGTGCCAGCAGCTTACCGGGACTAGCGGAAGAGCATAGTAGCTACGAGCAGTACTTC. This gives the protein CASSLPGLAEEHSSYEQYF.

The chain is built from TRBV2 and TRBJ2-3; D might be TRBD2 (6 bases). Germline assignment: CDR1 SNHLY and CDR2 FYNNEI. There are 17 residues in the CDR3. Trimming cost V 4 bases and J 2 bases, with 19 bases left between them. CDR3 in amino acids: CASSAYTSSGNTDTQYF. The DNA for the CDR3 is TGTGCCAGCAGTGCCTACACTAGCAGCGGAAACACAGATACGCAGTATTTT.

The V and J genes are TRBV29-1 and TRBJ2-1; D perhaps matches TRBD1 (5 bases). The CDR3 contains 16 residues. Trimming removed 5 bases from V and 8 bases from J, with 25 bases in between. CDR1 SQVTM and CDR2 ANQGSEA come from the germline V gene. The CDR3 sequence is CSVPRPAGKVQDEQFF. DNA for the CDR3: TGCAGCGTTCCTCGACCCGCAGGGAAGGTGCAGGATGAGCAGTTCTTC.

This chain uses TRBV2 with TRBJ2-5; 8 nucleotides line up with TRBD1. The CDR3 has 14 residues. J gave up 4 bases and V 4 bases, and 5 bases lay outside the gene matches. The germline CDR1 and CDR2 sequences are SNHLY and FYNNEI. CDR3 in amino acids: CASSATGVAETQYF. For the CDR3, the DNA is TGTGCCAGCAGTGCGACAGGGGTGGCAGAGACCCAGTACTTC.

This rearrangement joins TRBV10-3 to TRBJ2-2, with TRBD2 as a possible D gene (6 bases). The V gene's germline CDR1 is ENHRY and CDR2 SYGVKD. The CDR3 has 15 amino acids. V lost 6 bases to trimming and J lost 1 base, with 12 bases between them. CDR3: CAIRPYGGNTGELFF. The CDR3 bases are TGTGCCATCAGACCTTACGGGGGGAACACCGGGGAGCTGTTTTTT.

This sequence joins TRBV11-3 and TRBJ2-2; TRBD2 is a possible D gene (5 bases). Germline V gene lookup returns CDR1 SGHNT and CDR2 YENEEA. V gave up 1 base and J gave up 6 bases, with 12 bases separating them. The CDR3 sequence is 15 residues long. In DNA, the CDR3 is TGTGCCAGCAGCTTAGGGGGTAGCGAGGCCGGGGAGCTGTTTTTT. Protein sequence: CASSLGGSEAGELFF.

The chain employs TRBV7-3 and TRBJ2-2; weak D call: TRBD1 (5 bases). Germline V gene lookup returns CDR1 SGHTA and CDR2 FQGTGA. This CDR3 is built from 17 residues. Trimming stripped 5 bases from V and 5 bases from J, with 21 bases between. CDR3 sequence: CASSVAGHLGRTGELFF. CDR3 DNA sequence: TGTGCCAGCAGCGTTGCTGGACACTTGGGGCGGACCGGGGAGCTGTTTTTT.

This clone was found once. Relative to the germline gene, one junction end is altered; a read error may explain this. V and J are TRBV28 and TRBJ1-4, with 8 bases aligning to TRBD1. The CDR3 loop spans 15 amino acids. Germline assignment: CDR1 MDHEN and CDR2 SYDVKM. The CDR3, as DNA: TGTGCCAGCAGAGGAAGGACAGGGAAGAATGGAAAACTGTTTTTT. Protein: CASRGRTGKNGKLFF.

This clone was seen only once. The chain couples TRBV7-9 to TRBJ1-1, with 7 bases that match TRBD1. The CDR3 loop spans 16 amino acids. The germline gives CDR1 SEHNR, CDR2 FQNEAQ (reference sequence). After removal of 5 bases from V and 0 bases from J, the junction contained 9 bases not matched to a gene. The CDR3 loop is CASSATGAFMNTEAFF. The CDR3 DNA reads TGTGCCAGCAGCGCCACAGGGGCCTTTATGAACACTGAAGCTTTCTTT.

V and J are TRBV7-2 and TRBJ2-5; 8 bases align to TRBD2. The CDR3 loop spans 14 amino acids. The trim removed 5 bases at V and 4 bases at J, leaving 6 bases unmatched. CDR1 and CDR2 from the germline V gene are SGHTA and FQGNSA. DNA of the CDR3: TGTGCCAGCAGCCGGGGGGGGCAGCCAGAGACCCAGTACTTC. This codes for CASSRGGQPETQYF.

This sequence joins TRBV24-1 and TRBJ2-2; D is perhaps TRBD1 (6 bases). CDR1 is KGHDR and CDR2 is SFDVKD in the germline V gene. V was cut by 0 bases and J by 3 bases, with 7 bases left in between. The CDR3 is 15 residues long. The CDR3, as DNA: TGTGCCACCAGTGATTTGCGGACAGACACCGGGGAGCTGTTTTTT. Translating gives CATSDLRTDTGELFF.

V is TRBV7-2 and J is TRBJ1-5, with TRBD1 identical over 7 bases. CDR1 SGHTA and CDR2 FQGNSA come from the germline V gene. This CDR3 spans 15 amino acids. V dropped 1 base and J dropped 7; count of bases not matched to a gene: 7. The CDR3: CASSLGSGGSQPQHF. The CDR3 DNA reads TGTGCCAGCAGCTTAGGGTCAGGGGGAAGCCAGCCCCAGCATTTT.